The clone carrying this TCR beta chain showed up many times. Its antigen is unidentified. This entry belongs to a study of blood T cells in healthy people across ages. Study-wide results and limits: The recorded TCR beta diversity per million T cells decreased in a roughly linear manner with age. A strong correlation was seen between TCR beta diversity and naive T cell percentage. It was not possible, with unsorted PBMCs, to conclusively compare naive and antigen-experienced cells.

The authors extracted at least 5 micrograms of total RNA per sample. The CDR3 length is 15 residues. V lost 2 bases and J lost 0, with 9 bases in between. Germline V gene lookup returns CDR1 MNHNY and CDR2 SVGAGI (reference sequence). A second about 7 to 12 cycle PCR used barcoded and J-beta primers. TCRdb processed the 5' RACE reads anew with MiXCR; each CDR3 protein has one entry. This table holds some 1.6 million distinct CDR3 sequences, around 36% found once. The chain joins TRBV6-6 to TRBJ2-3, with TRBD2 as a possible D gene (6 bases). This sequence originates from a woman aged 25 to 45 in good health. Sequencing input: blood. CDR3 amino acids: CASSYGGGSTDTQYF. Written as DNA, the CDR3 is TGTGCCAGCAGTTACGGGGGAGGAAGCACAGATACGCAGTATTTT.